The 18 T cell receptor beta chains presented below share a single source sample, sequenced in a study of beta chain features in type 1 diabetes. Overall study results and limits: Moderate yet significant TCRB CDR3 shortening was seen in Type 1 diabetes patients in all four CD4+ subsets.

These receptors lack a known antigen. Expressed TCRB transcripts got sequenced, as all isolated RNA was reverse transcribed. The repertoire was sequenced with immunoSEQ multiplex PCR; TCRdb's copy has only in-frame clones and lacks some. The table has under 850,000 clones, 13% seen once. Sequencing was performed on naive CD4+ T cells from blood. The receptors derive from a man aged 18-30 years with type 1 diabetes.

The rearrangement links TRBV30 to TRBJ2-5; possible D gene TRBD1, 6 bases. Looked up from germline, CDR1 is GTSNPN and CDR2 is SVGIG (reference sequence). The CDR3 extends over 15 amino acids. V was clipped by 0 bases and J by 1 base, with 12 bases between them. DNA for the CDR3: TGTGCCTGGAGTGTAGGACAGATTAGCCAAGAGACCCAGTACTTC. This codes for CAWSVGQISQETQYF. The full variable domain, rest sourced from reference TRBV30 and TRBJ2-5, is SQTIHQWPATLVQPVGSPLSLECTVEGTSNPNLYWYRQAAGRGLQLLFYSVGIGQISSEVPQNLSASRPQDRQFILSSKKLLLSDSGFYLCAWSVGQISQETQYFGPGTRLLVL.

The table lists this clone with a few counts. This rearrangement joins TRBV30 to TRBJ1-1, with 7 nucleotides matching TRBD1. J lost 10 bases, V lost 0 bases, and 8 bases had no gene match. The CDR3 sequence is 13 residues long. Germline assignment: CDR1 GTSNPN and CDR2 SVGIG (reference sequence). CDR3 protein: CAWSVGEGARAFF. The CDR3 DNA is TGTGCCTGGAGTGTTGGGGAGGGGGCGCGAGCTTTCTTT.

This clone was picked up a small number of times. J is TRBJ2-5 and V is TRBV7-9; D unclear. Per the germline V gene, CDR1 is SEHNR and CDR2 is FQNEAQ (reference sequence). The V end was cut by 0 bases, the J end by 2 bases, with 1 base between. CDR3 size: 12 residues. CDR3 DNA sequence: TGTGCCAGCAGCTTAGCTCAAGAGACCCAGTACTTC. This translates into CASSLAQETQYF.

A few counts support this clone. The J gene is TRBJ2-7, the V gene TRBV7-9; a weak D match, TRBD2 (6 bases). Trimming removed 4 bases from V and 3 bases from J, with 16 bases in between. Germline V gene data show CDR1 as SEHNR and CDR2 as FQNEAQ (reference sequence). CDR3 size: 15 residues. CDR3 region: CASSSPAGGYYEQYF. The CDR3 DNA follows: TGTGCCAGCAGCTCCCCGGCAGGAGGGTACTACGAGCAGTACTTC.

This clone was detected only a few times. The V call is TRBV7-2, the J call TRBJ1-1, with 9 bases that match TRBD1. The CDR3 has 14 amino acids. The V gene end was trimmed by 7 bases and the J gene end by 4 bases; junction bases not matched to a gene: 7. Germline loops: CDR1 SGHTA, CDR2 FQGNSA. CDR3 DNA: TGTGCCAGCAACATCGGGACAGGGTCCACTGAAGCTTTCTTT. As protein: CASNIGTGSTEAFF.

This clone has just a few counts. V usage is TRBV9 and J usage is TRBJ2-3; D ambiguous. Germline CDR1 is SGDLS and CDR2 is YYNGEE. The CDR3 covers 14 residues. Trimming shortened V by 2 bases and J by 2 bases, and 9 bases separated the two germline ends. CDR3 in amino acids: CASSVLSNTDTQYF. In DNA, the CDR3 is TGTGCCAGCAGCGTCTTGTCCAACACAGATACGCAGTATTTT.

The genes are TRBV29-1 and TRBJ1-2, with D perhaps TRBD1 (6 bases). Per the germline V gene, CDR1 is SQVTM and CDR2 is ANQGSEA. This CDR3 is 11 amino acids long. Trimming took off 4 bases at V and 8 bases at J, with 11 bases between the two ends. In nucleotides, the CDR3 is TGCAGCGTTGTACAGGGCGGAGGCTACACCTTC. The encoded protein is CSVVQGGGYTF.

This chain connects TRBV7-6 to TRBJ1-3, with 9 nucleotides matching TRBD1. Germline trimming cut 3 bases from V and 1 base from J; bases unmatched to any gene: 10. The CDR3 consists of 18 residues. Germline CDR1 is SGHVS and CDR2 is FNYEAQ. CDR3: CASSFIPLQGASGNTIYF. CDR3 DNA: TGTGCCAGCAGCTTCATCCCGTTACAGGGGGCTTCTGGAAACACCATATATTTT.

This clone has only a few counts. V and J are TRBV5-4 and TRBJ2-7, with a tentative D call TRBD1 (6 bases). The V gene's germline CDR1 is SGHNT and CDR2 YYREEE (reference sequence). The V end lost 0 bases, the J end lost 3 bases, and 13 bases lay between the germline ends. This CDR3 has 15 residues. The CDR3 nucleotides read TGTGCCAGCAGCTTGGGGCAGGGGCCTTACTACGAGCAGTACTTC. Amino acids: CASSLGQGPYYEQYF.

The CDR3 DNA follows: TGTGCCAGCAGCTTAATCTCAGGAGATACGCAGTATTTT. It yields the protein CASSLISGDTQYF. The V gene is TRBV5-4, the J gene TRBJ2-3; D not certain. The CDR3 consists of 13 residues. The germline V gene encodes CDR1 SGHNT and CDR2 YYREEE (reference sequence). The V and J ends lost 2 bases and 5 bases respectively, with 9 bases between them.

This rearrangement joins TRBV6-1 to TRBJ2-5; tentatively, D is TRBD2 (6 bases). Trimming removed 5 bases at V and 1 base at J, with 8 bases between. The length of the CDR3 is 13 residues. Germline CDR1 MNHNS, CDR2 SASEGT. The CDR3 bases are TGTGCCAGCAGTAGGGACTTCCAAGAGACCCAGTACTTC. Translated: CASSRDFQETQYF.

The chain recombines TRBV7-2 with TRBJ1-5, with 9 bases aligning to TRBD1. After removal of 5 bases from V and 4 bases from J, the junction contained 6 bases not matched to a gene. The V gene's germline CDR1 is SGHTA and CDR2 FQGNSA. The CDR3 is 15 residues long. The CDR3 DNA sequence: TGTGCCAGCAGCCTCTGGACAGGGGTAAATCAGCCCCAGCATTTT. This gives the protein CASSLWTGVNQPQHF. Full variable domain (missing parts from reference TRBV7-2 and TRBJ1-5): GAGVSQSPSNKVTEKGKDVELRCDPISGHTALYWYRQSLGQGLEFLIYFQGNSAPDKSGLPSDRFSAERTGGSVSTLTIQRTQQEDSAVYLCASSLWTGVNQPQHFGDGTRLSIL.

This chain connects TRBV28 to TRBJ2-7; D remains ambiguous. This CDR3 is built from 11 residues. Per the germline V gene, CDR1 is MDHEN and CDR2 is SYDVKM. The V end lost 6 bases, the J end lost 5 bases, and 8 bases lay between the germline ends. The CDR3 is CASSKLHEQYF. The DNA for the CDR3 is TGTGCCAGCAGCAAACTCCACGAGCAGTACTTC.

This clone was found a few times. The chain recombines TRBV19 with TRBJ1-1; no definite D call. The V gene's germline CDR1 is LNHDA and CDR2 SQIVND (reference sequence). Trimming removed 3 bases at V and 3 bases at J, with 8 bases between. There are 13 residues in the CDR3. The CDR3, as DNA: TGTGCCAGTAGTATCAACGGGTACACTGAAGCTTTCTTT. Translated: CASSINGYTEAFF.

This clone was seen more than once but under ten times. The chain is built from TRBV19 and TRBJ1-1; tentatively, D is TRBD1 (6 bases). From germline, CDR1 is LNHDA and CDR2 SQIVND (reference sequence). Trimming took off 5 bases at V and 3 bases at J, with 16 bases between the two ends. This CDR3 has 15 amino acids. This CDR3 is CASSFAWGADTEAFF. The CDR3, as DNA: TGTGCCAGTAGTTTCGCTTGGGGGGCTGACACTGAAGCTTTCTTT.

The V call is TRBV5-1, the J call TRBJ1-1; possible D gene TRBD1, 6 bases. The CDR3 is made up of 18 amino acids. Germline CDR1 is SGHRS and CDR2 is YFSETQ. V gave up 1 base and J gave up 3 bases, with 22 bases separating them. CDR3: CASSLLRGSQGLDTEAFF. Here the CDR3 DNA reads TGCGCCAGCAGCTTGCTGCGGGGTTCACAGGGCTTGGACACTGAAGCTTTCTTT.

The sample holds a few counts of this clone. V and J are TRBV6-1 and TRBJ2-2; D possibly matches TRBD1 or TRBD2 (5 bases each). CDR1 is MNHNS and CDR2 is SASEGT in the germline V gene. V gave up 0 bases and J gave up 5 bases, with 10 bases separating them. The CDR3 consists of 15 residues. The CDR3 DNA reads as TGTGCCAGCAGTGAAGCATCGGGGCTTACCGGGGAGCTGTTTTTT. It yields the protein CASSEASGLTGELFF.

This clone was detected only a few times. The V and J genes are TRBV2 and TRBJ2-5; D tentatively reads TRBD1 or TRBD2 (5 bases each). Germline CDR1 reads SNHLY; CDR2 reads FYNNEI. V dropped 6 bases and J dropped 4 bases, with 12 bases sitting between them. This CDR3 contains 13 residues. CDR3 in amino acids: CASRHPGTETQYF. CDR3 bases: TGTGCCAGCAGACATCCCGGGACAGAGACCCAGTACTTC. The whole variable domain, remainder taken from reference TRBV2 and TRBJ2-5, is EPEVTQTPSHQVTQMGQEVILRCVPISNHLYFYWYRQILGQKVEFLVSFYNNEISEKSEIFDDQFSVERPDGSNFTLKIRSTKLEDSAMYFCASRHPGTETQYFGPGTRLLVL.